The 24 T cell receptor beta chains listed next were all sequenced from one sample in a study of blood T cell repertoires in COVID-19. The data were produced by immunoSEQ multiplex PCR, yet TCRdb's version contains in-frame clones alone and is incomplete. The data show 150,000 or so clones, roughly 80% seen once. The specimen was PBMCs or T cells enriched from blood (not recorded which). Receptor source: a woman aged 60-75 years who had recovered from COVID-19.

CDR3 nucleotides: TGTGCCAGCAGCTTTGGGACAGGGGGAAGTTCGTGGACTGAAGCTTTCTTT. Its translation: CASSFGTGGSSWTEAFF. The V gene is TRBV11-2, the J gene TRBJ1-1, with 11 bases that match TRBD1. The CDR3 length is 17 residues. The V gene end was trimmed by 3 bases and the J gene end by 5 bases; junction bases not matched to a gene: 11. Germline assignment: CDR1 SGHAT and CDR2 FQNNGV.

The gene calls are TRBV5-1 and TRBJ1-4; D gene ambiguous. The CDR3 contains 15 residues. CDR1 and CDR2 (germline): SGHRS, YFSETQ. V lost 3 bases to trimming and J lost 8 bases, with 17 bases between them. The CDR3 protein is CASSSLEGRGEKLFF. The CDR3 DNA reads TGCGCCAGCAGCTCTCTGGAAGGGAGAGGGGAAAAACTGTTTTTT.

This chain connects TRBV10-2 to TRBJ2-7, with D possibly matching TRBD1 (6 bases). V was shortened by 4 bases and J by 6 bases, with 19 bases between the two germline ends. This CDR3 has 15 amino acids. The germline CDR1 and CDR2 sequences are WSHSY and SAAADI. The DNA for the CDR3 is TGCGCCAGCAGTGCTGGCAGGCAAGGGGGATCCGAGCAGTACTTC. Protein product: CASSAGRQGGSEQYF.

This clone was found a few times. This chain links TRBV24-1 with TRBJ2-2; TRBD2 might be the D (5 bases). The CDR3 has 14 residues. The V end was cut by 4 bases, the J end by 9 bases, with 14 bases between. Germline values: CDR1 KGHDR, CDR2 SFDVKD. CDR3 nucleotide sequence: TGTGCCACCAGTGACCCCGCGCGGGCCCGGGAGCTGTTTTTT. Amino acids: CATSDPARARELFF.

This clone has just a few counts. The V gene is TRBV19, the J gene TRBJ1-2; no definite D call. Germline CDR1 and CDR2: LNHDA and SQIVND (reference sequence). V lost 3 bases and J lost 7, with 15 bases in between. The length of the CDR3 is 14 residues. The CDR3 nucleotides read TGTGCCAGTAGTATCAAGGGCTCCGGAGGTGGCTACACCTTC. Translating gives CASSIKGSGGGYTF.

This chain links TRBV7-3 with TRBJ1-2, with 8 bases aligning to TRBD1. Per the germline V gene, CDR1 is SGHTA and CDR2 is FQGTGA. Trimming removed 5 bases from V and 3 bases from J; junction bases left unmatched: 5. The CDR3 runs to 14 residues. This chain's CDR3 is CASSRTTGDYGYTF. The DNA for the CDR3 is TGTGCCAGCAGCCGCACGACAGGGGACTATGGCTACACCTTC.

This chain joins TRBV6-5 and TRBJ2-3, with a possible D match to TRBD2 (5 bases). This CDR3 is built from 13 residues. V lost 2 bases to trimming and J lost 6 bases, with 9 bases between them. CDR1 is MNHEY, CDR2 SVGAGI, per germline. The CDR3 region is CASSYRPGDTQYF. Written as DNA, the CDR3 is TGTGCCAGCAGTTACCGCCCGGGGGATACGCAGTATTTT.

V usage is TRBV11-2 and J usage is TRBJ2-1, with D uncertain. Germline V gene sequence: CDR1 SGHAT, CDR2 FQNNGV. The CDR3 spans 14 residues. The V gene lost 5 bases and the J gene lost 0 bases, with 8 bases spanning the gap. The CDR3 loop is CASSLSDSYNEQFF. The CDR3 DNA is TGTGCCAGCAGCCTGTCAGACTCCTACAATGAGCAGTTCTTC. Drawing the rest from reference TRBV11-2 and TRBJ2-1, the complete variable domain is EAGVAQSPRYKIIEKRQSVAFWCNPISGHATLYWYQQILGQGPKLLIQFQNNGVVDDSQLPKDRFSAERLKGVDSTLKIQPAKLEDSAVYLCASSLSDSYNEQFFGPGTRLTVL.

The V gene is TRBV4-1, the J gene TRBJ2-6, with D possibly matching TRBD1 (7 bases). The CDR3 totals 19 residues. V was cut by 0 bases and J by 1 base, with 16 bases left in between. CDR1 is MGHRA and CDR2 is YSYEKL in the germline V gene. The CDR3 DNA reads as TGCGCCAGCAGCCAAGATCGGGTCAGGGGGAGGTCTGGGGCCAACGTCCTGACTTTC. Translating gives CASSQDRVRGRSGANVLTF.

The chain links TRBV14 to TRBJ2-6, with 8 bases aligning to TRBD1. J lost 2 bases, V lost 4 bases, and 10 bases had no gene match. The CDR3 has 18 amino acids. Germline V lookup: CDR1 SGHDN, CDR2 FVKESK. DNA for the CDR3: TGTGCCAGCAGCCGGAGACAGGGGACCTCTACTGGGGCCAACGTCCTGACTTTC. Translation gives CASSRRQGTSTGANVLTF.

The rearrangement joins TRBV19 to TRBJ2-7; 12 bases match TRBD2. There are 14 residues in the CDR3. Trimming at V came to 5 bases and at J to 5 bases, leaving 4 bases not matched to a gene. Germline-derived CDR1 and CDR2 are LNHDA and SQIVND (reference sequence). CDR3 in amino acids: CASSRTSGAHEQYF. As DNA, the CDR3 is TGTGCCAGTAGTCGGACTAGCGGGGCCCACGAGCAGTACTTC.

V is TRBV3-1 (or the pseudogene TRBV3-2) and J is TRBJ2-7, with D possibly being TRBD1 (6 bases). CDR3 size: 15 residues. In germline, CDR1 is LGHDT, CDR2 YNNKEL (reference sequence). V gave up 4 bases and J gave up 5 bases, with 18 bases separating them. DNA for the CDR3: TGTGCCAGCAGCCCGGGTGTCGGACAGCTGCACGAGCAGTACTTC. Its translation is CASSPGVGQLHEQYF.

A single count supports this clone. The chain employs TRBV6-5 and TRBJ2-7; 12 positions agree with TRBD1. The ends lost 5 bases at V and 5 bases at J; junction bases unmatched: 7. Germline CDR1 is MNHEY and CDR2 is SVGAGI. This CDR3 spans 15 amino acids. This CDR3 reads CASSNRDRGRHEQYF. CDR3 coding DNA: TGTGCCAGCAGTAACAGGGACAGGGGGCGCCACGAGCAGTACTTC.

This chain joins TRBV15 and TRBJ2-7, with a possible D match to TRBD1 (6 bases). The CDR3 loop spans 13 amino acids. Between the trimmed V and J ends, which lost 6 bases and 5 bases, there was a span of 14 bases. Germline V CDR1 and CDR2: LNHNV, YYDKDF (reference sequence). The CDR3: CATRGALQDEQYF. The CDR3 DNA sequence: TGTGCCACCAGGGGGGCTCTCCAGGACGAGCAGTACTTC. The complete variable domain, with remaining parts taken from reference TRBV15 and TRBJ2-7, reads DAMVIQNPRYQVTQFGKPVTLSCSQTLNHNVMYWYQQKSSQAPKLLFHYYDKDFNNEADTPDNFQSRRPNTSFCFLDIRSPGLGDTAMYLCATRGALQDEQYFGPGTRLTVT.

The V gene is TRBV27, the J gene TRBJ2-1, with unresolved D. CDR3 size: 13 residues. Trimming left V 0 bases short and J 6 bases short, with 6 bases between. The germline V gene has CDR1 MNHEY and CDR2 SMNVEV (reference sequence). The CDR3 region is CASSLSLVNEQFF. In DNA form, the CDR3 reads TGTGCCAGCAGTTTATCCTTAGTCAATGAGCAGTTCTTC.

This rearrangement joins TRBV11-2 to TRBJ1-1; D gene uncertain. Germline V gene lookup returns CDR1 SGHAT and CDR2 FQNNGV. V dropped 5 bases and J dropped 6 bases, with 10 bases sitting between them. The CDR3 has 12 residues. The CDR3 DNA sequence: TGTGCCAGCAGCACTGGGCCCCCTGAAGCTTTCTTT. Translating it yields CASSTGPPEAFF.

The chain carries TRBV24-1 and TRBJ1-5, with a weak D call TRBD1 (5 bases). CDR1 is KGHDR, CDR2 SFDVKD, per germline. This CDR3 region has 15 residues. Trimming left V 3 bases short and J 4 bases short, with 12 bases between. CDR3 region: CATSDGGGGNQPQHF. The CDR3 coding sequence is TGTGCCACCAGTGATGGCGGGGGTGGAAATCAGCCCCAGCATTTT.

The genes are TRBV19 and TRBJ1-1; D not certain. V was shortened by 2 bases and J by 3 bases, with 13 bases between the two germline ends. Germline V gene lookup returns CDR1 LNHDA and CDR2 SQIVND (reference sequence). The CDR3 extends over 15 amino acids. CDR3 residues: CASSISGFWDTEAFF. For the CDR3, the DNA is TGTGCCAGTAGTATATCGGGATTCTGGGACACTGAAGCTTTCTTT.

The CDR3 coding sequence is TGTGCCAGCAGTCGGACTAGCGGGGGGTTAACCGGGGAGCTGTTTTTT. This sequence encodes CASSRTSGGLTGELFF. The rearrangement joins TRBV11-2 to TRBJ2-2, with TRBD2 identical over 14 bases. Germline loops: CDR1 SGHAT, CDR2 FQNNGV. V trimming: 6 bases; J trimming: 5 bases; junction bases outside the gene matches: 5. The CDR3 spans 16 residues.

This chain uses TRBV5-1 with TRBJ2-5, with TRBD1 identical over 9 bases. V was pared by 4 bases and J by 5 bases, with 6 bases of the junction left unmatched. Per germline, CDR1 SGHRS and CDR2 YFSETQ. The CDR3 extends over 14 amino acids. CDR3 DNA sequence: TGCGCCAGCAGCCTAGGGACAGGGAGGGAGACCCAGTACTTC. Its protein is CASSLGTGRETQYF.

For the CDR3, the DNA is TGTGCCACCAGTGGCGTGGACAGCGGCTCAACTAATGAAAAACTGTTTTTT. Its protein product is CATSGVDSGSTNEKLFF. The chain has TRBV24-1 and TRBJ1-4; the D gene is possibly TRBD1 (6 bases). CDR1 is KGHDR, CDR2 SFDVKD, per germline. The CDR3 contains 17 residues. Deletions cut 5 bases from V and 0 bases from J, with 15 bases between.

CDR3 loop: CAISEQKSGGWDTQYF. In DNA, the CDR3 is TGTGCCATCAGTGAGCAAAAAAGCGGGGGGTGGGATACGCAGTATTTT. The chain employs TRBV10-3 and TRBJ2-3; 9 bases are a match to TRBD2. The CDR3 consists of 16 residues. V was pared by 2 bases and J by 6 bases, with 9 bases of the junction left unmatched. In germline, CDR1 is ENHRY, CDR2 SYGVKD.

V usage is TRBV6-6 and J usage is TRBJ2-7; 9 bases line up with TRBD1. CDR3 length: 15 amino acids. Trimming cost V 5 bases and J 1 base; bases outside gene matches: 6. Germline lookup yields CDR1 MNHNY and CDR2 SVGAGI (reference sequence). The CDR3 protein is CASSGPGTGSYEQYF. The CDR3 nucleotides are TGTGCCAGCAGTGGACCCGGGACAGGGTCCTACGAGCAGTACTTC.

The rearrangement joins TRBV13 to TRBJ2-7; 11 bases are shared with TRBD1. Germline V gives CDR1 PRHDT, CDR2 FYEKMQ (reference sequence). The ends lost 0 bases at V and 2 bases at J; junction bases unmatched: 6. The CDR3 spans 17 residues. The CDR3 sequence is CASSLGPGQGETYEQYF. The CDR3 DNA sequence: TGTGCCAGCAGCTTAGGTCCGGGACAGGGGGAGACCTACGAGCAGTACTTC.